One sample yielded the 14 T cell receptor beta chains listed below, sequenced in a study of cytotoxic CD8 clonotypes in ibrutinib-treated CLL. Sequencing was performed with immunoSEQ multiplex PCR; in TCRdb, only in-frame clones are kept and a portion is missing. The sample consists of about 97,000 clones, 75% to 80% of them appearing once. The sample consisted of PBMCs, taken after 24 months of ibrutinib treatment. These receptors originate from a human donor with chronic lymphocytic leukemia.

J is TRBJ1-1 and V is TRBV19; 9 positions match TRBD1. CDR1 is LNHDA and CDR2 is SQIVND in the germline V gene (reference sequence). Germline trimming cut 6 bases from V and 1 base from J; bases unmatched to any gene: 6. The CDR3 covers 15 residues. CDR3 DNA sequence: TGTGCCAGTAGAACGCCGGGACAGGGGAACACTGAAGCTTTCTTT. Translating gives CASRTPGQGNTEAFF.

This chain links TRBV27 with TRBJ2-2, with 8 nucleotides matching TRBD2. V dropped 0 bases and J dropped 2; count of bases not matched to a gene: 2. CDR1 is MNHEY, CDR2 SMNVEV, per germline (reference sequence). The CDR3 extends over 16 amino acids. In DNA, the CDR3 is TGTGCCAGCAGTTTATCGATAGCGGGAAACACCGGGGAGCTGTTTTTT. Translated: CASSLSIAGNTGELFF.

This clone came up once. The rearrangement uses TRBV5-1 and TRBJ2-7, with 10 nucleotides matching TRBD2. Trimming took 0 bases from V and 3 from J; bases not matched to a gene: 9. The CDR3 contains 17 residues. Germline-derived CDR1 and CDR2 are SGHRS and YFSETQ. The CDR3 DNA reads TGCGCCAGCAGCTTGGTCCTAGCGGGAGTCCCGAGCTACGAGCAGTACTTC. Its protein is CASSLVLAGVPSYEQYF.

This clone was detected only a few times. V usage is TRBV5-1 and J usage is TRBJ1-2; D possibly corresponds to TRBD1 (6 bases). The germline V gene has CDR1 SGHRS and CDR2 YFSETQ. The CDR3 spans 12 residues. Trimming left V 5 bases short and J 5 bases short, with 10 bases between. The CDR3 coding sequence is TGCGCCAGCAGGGCAGGGGATTATGGCTACACCTTC. This sequence encodes CASRAGDYGYTF.

This clone was found a few times. The chain joins TRBV13 to TRBJ1-2; TRBD1 might be the D (5 bases). Germline V gene data show CDR1 as PRHDT and CDR2 as FYEKMQ (reference sequence). V was cut by 3 bases and J by 6 bases, with 14 bases left in between. The CDR3 has 14 amino acids. CDR3 sequence: CASSLRGPWDGYTF. CDR3 bases: TGTGCCAGCAGCTTGAGGGGCCCGTGGGATGGCTACACCTTC.

The rearrangement uses TRBV7-6 and TRBJ2-1; D possibly matches TRBD1 or TRBD2 (5 bases each). The germline V gene encodes CDR1 SGHVS and CDR2 FNYEAQ. This CDR3 has 14 residues. V was trimmed by 5 bases and J by 6 bases, leaving 14 bases between them. CDR3 residues: CASSEMAGTNEQFF. CDR3 DNA sequence: TGTGCCAGCAGCGAGATGGCCGGGACCAATGAGCAGTTCTTC.

In nucleotides, the CDR3 is TGCGCCAGCAGCATGACAGGGGCCCGTAATGAAAAACTGTTTTTT. Translated, it gives CASSMTGARNEKLFF. This chain links TRBV5-1 with TRBJ1-4; TRBD1 aligns across 8 bases. Germline V lookup: CDR1 SGHRS, CDR2 YFSETQ. The CDR3 sequence is 15 residues long. The junction had 6 bases not matched to a gene; V was cut back by 4 bases and J by 4 bases.

This clone was counted a few times. The genes are TRBV28 and TRBJ2-3; D perhaps matches TRBD2 (6 bases). Trimming stripped 3 bases from V and 1 base from J, with 8 bases between. The CDR3 is 14 amino acids. The V gene's germline CDR1 is MDHEN and CDR2 SYDVKM. The CDR3 protein is CASSFVAGTDTQYF. The CDR3 nucleotides read TGTGCCAGCAGTTTTGTAGCGGGCACAGATACGCAGTATTTT.

V and J are TRBV9 and TRBJ1-1; maybe TRBD1 (5 bases). Trimming cost V 4 bases and J 3 bases, with 13 bases left between them. CDR1 SGDLS and CDR2 YYNGEE come from the germline V gene. This CDR3 is built from 14 residues. Here the CDR3 DNA reads TGTGCCAGCAGCCCAGCCCCCAGGGACACTGAAGCTTTCTTT. Its translation: CASSPAPRDTEAFF.

This chain links TRBV7-2 with TRBJ1-3; D call uncertain. The CDR3 covers 13 residues. V lost 5 bases and J 4 bases, leaving 9 bases between the germline ends. Germline V gene lookup returns CDR1 SGHTA and CDR2 FQGNSA. The chain's CDR3 is CASSVKQGNTIYF. Written as DNA, the CDR3 is TGTGCCAGCAGCGTTAAGCAGGGAAACACCATATATTTT.

With respect to this clone: At one end, the junction sequence differs from germline, possibly due to a read error. The V call is TRBV5-6, the J call TRBJ2-7; 13 positions match TRBD2. Looked up from germline, CDR1 is SGHDT and CDR2 is YYEEEE. This CDR3 spans 14 amino acids. CDR3 coding DNA: TGTGCCAGCAGCTTGCCCGGGACTAGCGGGACCAAATCCTTC. This gives the protein CASSLPGTSGTKSF.

V and J are TRBV28 and TRBJ1-5, with 9 bases matching TRBD1. CDR1 and CDR2 from the germline V gene are MDHEN and SYDVKM. The CDR3 is 15 residues long. After removal of 4 bases from V and 5 bases from J, the junction contained 6 bases not matched to a gene. Written as DNA, the CDR3 is TGTGCCAGCAGTTGGACAGGGGTTTTCGATCAGCCCCAGCATTTT. Translating gives CASSWTGVFDQPQHF.

Notes on this clone: The junction and the germline gene differ at one end; a read error may be behind it. The chain employs TRBV7-7 and TRBJ2-5, with D perhaps being TRBD1 or TRBD2 (5 bases each). The CDR3 length is 14 residues. CDR1 is SSHAT, CDR2 FNYEAQ, per germline (reference sequence). This CDR3 is CASSSAGAGETQYF. The DNA of the CDR3 is TGTGCTAGCAGCTCGGCCGGGGCAGGGGAGACCCAGTACTTC.

The chain combines TRBV28 with TRBJ1-2, with D perhaps matching TRBD1 (5 bases). V was trimmed by 7 bases and J by 5 bases, leaving 14 bases between them. Germline CDR1 MDHEN, CDR2 SYDVKM. The CDR3 contains 13 residues. The CDR3 here is CASTSAGRYGYTF. CDR3 sequence (DNA): TGTGCCAGCACCTCAGCAGGGAGGTATGGCTACACCTTC.